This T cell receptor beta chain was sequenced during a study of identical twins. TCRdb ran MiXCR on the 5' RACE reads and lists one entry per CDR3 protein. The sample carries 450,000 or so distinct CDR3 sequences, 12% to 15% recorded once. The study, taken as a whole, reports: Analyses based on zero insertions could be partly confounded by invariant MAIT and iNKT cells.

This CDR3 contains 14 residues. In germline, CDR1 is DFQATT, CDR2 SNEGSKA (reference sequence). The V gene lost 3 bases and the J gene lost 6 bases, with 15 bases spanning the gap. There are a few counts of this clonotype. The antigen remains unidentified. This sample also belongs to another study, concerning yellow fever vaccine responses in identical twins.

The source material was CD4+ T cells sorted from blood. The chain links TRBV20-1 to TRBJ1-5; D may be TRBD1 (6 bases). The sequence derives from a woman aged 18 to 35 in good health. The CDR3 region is CSASKNGGSQPQHF. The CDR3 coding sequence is TGCAGTGCTAGTAAGAACGGGGGCAGTCAGCCCCAGCATTTT.